The clone carrying this T cell receptor beta chain appeared a single time. The antigen is not known. Other DNA sequences in the sample encode the same CDR3. The entry originates in a study of cytomegalovirus exposure and HLA in healthy donors. Study findings and constraints: The study found most TCR sequences rare, yet found some public TCRs in many donors. Data from an earlier analysis indicated that most TCR beta V segments were productive either about 87% or about 30% of the time.

In germline, CDR1 is MDHEN, CDR2 SYDVKM. The CDR3 totals 13 residues. The V end was cut by 2 bases, the J end by 2 bases, with 7 bases between. The PCR used 60 Vbeta and 13 Jbeta primers. Assay: immunoSEQ multiplex PCR; the TCRdb copy retains only in-frame clones and omits some. This sample has about 59,000 clones; 75% to 85% occur once, and the top ten carry 1.6%. The source is a human donor in good health. Sequencing was performed on PBMCs. The V and J genes are TRBV28 and TRBJ2-7; D is undetermined. The CDR3 here is CASSLRDPYEQYF. The CDR3 region has the DNA TGTGCCAGCAGTTTACGAGATCCCTACGAGCAGTACTTC.